This TCR beta chain was retrieved from a study of Graves' ophthalmopathy and Graves' hyperthyroidism. Study as a whole: Peripheral blood samples were taken at initial diagnosis, before any treatment.

Scientists amplified the TCR beta CDR3 regions from RNA transcripts. First-round RT-PCR with HTBI primers preceded a second-round multiplex PCR. A single record per CDR3 protein comes from TCRdb applying MiXCR to the multiplex PCR reads. Seen here are approximately 700,000 distinct CDR3 sequences, approximately 40% observed once, and the top ten hold approximately 43%. This clonotype was detected once. The junction differs from germline at one of its ends, possibly a read error. This CDR3 has 16 residues. Germline V CDR1 and CDR2: LNHDA, SQIVND (reference sequence). Input material: peripheral blood. The chain combines TRBV19 with TRBJ2-7; 12 bases are shared with TRBD2. This clonotype originated in an adult man with Graves' ophthalmopathy. CDR3 sequence reads: CASSFRGLAGLYGQYF. The CDR3 DNA follows: TGTGCCAGCAGTTTCCGAGGACTAGCGGGATTATACGGGCAGTACTTC.